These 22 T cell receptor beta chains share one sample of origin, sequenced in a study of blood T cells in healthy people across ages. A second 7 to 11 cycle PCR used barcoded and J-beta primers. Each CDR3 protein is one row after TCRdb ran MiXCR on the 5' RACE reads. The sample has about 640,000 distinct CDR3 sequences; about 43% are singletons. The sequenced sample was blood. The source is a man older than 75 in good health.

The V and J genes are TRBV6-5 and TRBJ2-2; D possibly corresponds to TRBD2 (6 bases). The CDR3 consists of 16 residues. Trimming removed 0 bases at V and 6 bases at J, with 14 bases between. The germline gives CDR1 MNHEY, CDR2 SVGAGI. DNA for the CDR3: TGTGCCAGCAGTTACTCTGGGGGAGGCCTTCCCGGGGAGCTGTTTTTT. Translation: CASSYSGGGLPGELFF.

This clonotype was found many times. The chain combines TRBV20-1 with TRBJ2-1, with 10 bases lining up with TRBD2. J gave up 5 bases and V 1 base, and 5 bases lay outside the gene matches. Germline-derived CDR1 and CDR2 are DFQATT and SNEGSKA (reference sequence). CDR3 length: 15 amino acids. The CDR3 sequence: CSARVAGGLNNEQFF. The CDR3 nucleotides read TGCAGTGCTAGAGTAGCGGGAGGACTCAACAATGAGCAGTTCTTC.

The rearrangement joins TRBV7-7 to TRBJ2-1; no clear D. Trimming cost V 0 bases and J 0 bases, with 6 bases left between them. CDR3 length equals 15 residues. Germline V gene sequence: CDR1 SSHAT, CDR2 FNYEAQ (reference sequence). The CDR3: CASSLAQSSYNEQFF. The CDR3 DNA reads TGTGCCAGCAGCTTAGCGCAGAGCTCCTACAATGAGCAGTTCTTC.

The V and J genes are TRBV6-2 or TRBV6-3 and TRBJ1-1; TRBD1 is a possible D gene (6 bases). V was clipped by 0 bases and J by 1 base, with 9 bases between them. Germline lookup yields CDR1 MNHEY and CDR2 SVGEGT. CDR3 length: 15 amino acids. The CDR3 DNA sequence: TGTGCCAGCAGTTACTCCCGGACAGAGAACACTGAAGCTTTCTTT. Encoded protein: CASSYSRTENTEAFF.

The CDR3, as DNA: TGTGCCAGCAGCTTATACAGGACTAGCGCCAGCACAGATACGCAGTATTTT. It is translated as CASSLYRTSASTDTQYF. The J gene is TRBJ2-3, the V gene TRBV7-9, with 9 nucleotides matching TRBD2. This CDR3 comprises 17 residues. The trim removed 2 bases at V and 0 bases at J, leaving 6 bases unmatched. Germline CDR1 SEHNR, CDR2 FQNEAQ (reference sequence).

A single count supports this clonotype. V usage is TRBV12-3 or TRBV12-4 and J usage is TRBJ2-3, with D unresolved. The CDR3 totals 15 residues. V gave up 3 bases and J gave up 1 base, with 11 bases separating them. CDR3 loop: CASSLWVTGTDTQYF. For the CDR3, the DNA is TGTGCCAGCAGTTTGTGGGTGACGGGCACAGATACGCAGTATTTT.

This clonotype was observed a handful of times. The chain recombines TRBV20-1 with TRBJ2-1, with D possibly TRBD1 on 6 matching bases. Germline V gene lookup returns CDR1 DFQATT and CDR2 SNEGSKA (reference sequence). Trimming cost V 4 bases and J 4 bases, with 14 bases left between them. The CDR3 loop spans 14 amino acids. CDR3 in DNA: TGCAGTGCTAAACAGGGTTACACTTACAATGAGCAGTTCTTC. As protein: CSAKQGYTYNEQFF.

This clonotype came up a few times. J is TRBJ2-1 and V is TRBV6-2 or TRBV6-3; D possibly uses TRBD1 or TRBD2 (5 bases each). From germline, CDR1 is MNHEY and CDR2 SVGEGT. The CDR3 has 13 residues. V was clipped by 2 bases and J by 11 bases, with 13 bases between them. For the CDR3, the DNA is TGTGCCAGCAGTTACGCCGGGGCTACTAAGCAGTTCTTC. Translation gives CASSYAGATKQFF.

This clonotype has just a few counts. CDR3 DNA: TGTGCCAGCAGCCCCCGGTCTGAACAGGGAGTAGGCGAGCAGTACTTC. This translates into CASSPRSEQGVGEQYF. The J gene is TRBJ2-5, the V gene TRBV9; perhaps TRBD1 as D (6 bases). TRBJ2-7 matches the DNA end more closely, so the J call is doubtful. Germline V gene data show CDR1 as SGDLS and CDR2 as YYNGEE. This CDR3 is 16 amino acids long.

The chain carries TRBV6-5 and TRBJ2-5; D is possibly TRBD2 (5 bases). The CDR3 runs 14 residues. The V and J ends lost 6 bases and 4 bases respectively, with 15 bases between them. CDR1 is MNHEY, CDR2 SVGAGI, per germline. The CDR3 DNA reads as TGTGCCAGCAGCCGGACTCCTAGGGCAGAGACCCAGTACTTC. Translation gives CASSRTPRAETQYF.

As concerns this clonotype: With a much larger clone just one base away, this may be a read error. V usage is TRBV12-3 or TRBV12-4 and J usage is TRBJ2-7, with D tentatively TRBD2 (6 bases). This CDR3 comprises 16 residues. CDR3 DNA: TGTGCCAGCAGTCTAATAGCGGTAATAAACTCCTACGAGCAGTGCTTC. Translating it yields CASSLIAVINSYEQCF.

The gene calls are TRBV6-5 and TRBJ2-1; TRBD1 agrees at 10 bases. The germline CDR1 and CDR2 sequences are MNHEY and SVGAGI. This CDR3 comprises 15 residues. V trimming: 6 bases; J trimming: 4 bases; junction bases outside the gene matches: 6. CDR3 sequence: CASRGDRGRYNEQFF. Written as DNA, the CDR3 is TGTGCCAGCAGGGGGGACAGGGGTCGTTACAATGAGCAGTTCTTC.

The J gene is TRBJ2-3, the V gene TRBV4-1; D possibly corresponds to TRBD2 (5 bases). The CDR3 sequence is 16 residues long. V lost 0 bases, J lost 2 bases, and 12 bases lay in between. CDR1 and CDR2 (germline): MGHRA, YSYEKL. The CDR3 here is CASSQDPGRDTDTQYF. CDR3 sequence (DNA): TGCGCCAGCAGCCAAGATCCAGGACGGGACACAGATACGCAGTATTTT.

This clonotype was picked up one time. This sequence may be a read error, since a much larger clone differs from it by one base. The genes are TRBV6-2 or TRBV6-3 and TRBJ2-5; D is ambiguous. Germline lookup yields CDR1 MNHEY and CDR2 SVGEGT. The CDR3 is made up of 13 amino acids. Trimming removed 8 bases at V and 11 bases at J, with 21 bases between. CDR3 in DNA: TGTGCCAGCGGGCAAGAATTCTACAATGAGCAGTACTTC. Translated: CASGQEFYNEQYF.

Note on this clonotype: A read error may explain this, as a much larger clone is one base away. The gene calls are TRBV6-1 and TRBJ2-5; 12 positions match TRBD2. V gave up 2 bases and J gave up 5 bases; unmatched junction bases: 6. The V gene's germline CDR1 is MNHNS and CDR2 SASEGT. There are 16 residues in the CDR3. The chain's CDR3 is CASSESLAGGVETQYF. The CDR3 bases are TGTGCCAGCAGTGAAAGTCTAGCGGGAGGGGTGGAGACCCAGTACTTC.

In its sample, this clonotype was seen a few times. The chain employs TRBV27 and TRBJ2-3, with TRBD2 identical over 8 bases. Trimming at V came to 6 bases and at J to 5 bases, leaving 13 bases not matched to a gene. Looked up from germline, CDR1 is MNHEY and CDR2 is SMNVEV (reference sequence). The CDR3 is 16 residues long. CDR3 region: CASSLTSVRGIDTQYF. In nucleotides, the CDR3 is TGTGCCAGCAGCCTGACTAGCGTTAGGGGGATAGATACGCAGTATTTT.

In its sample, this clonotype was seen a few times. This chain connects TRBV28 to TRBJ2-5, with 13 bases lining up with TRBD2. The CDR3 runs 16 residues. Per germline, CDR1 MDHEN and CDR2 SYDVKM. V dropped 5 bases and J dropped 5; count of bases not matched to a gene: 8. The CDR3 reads CASSIGLAGAGETQYF. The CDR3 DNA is TGTGCCAGCAGTATTGGACTAGCGGGAGCCGGCGAGACCCAGTACTTC.

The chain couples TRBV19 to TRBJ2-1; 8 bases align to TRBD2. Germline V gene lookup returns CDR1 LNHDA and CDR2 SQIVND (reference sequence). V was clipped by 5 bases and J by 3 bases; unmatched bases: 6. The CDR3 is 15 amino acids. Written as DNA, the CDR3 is TGTGCCAGTAGTTTGACGACTAGCGTCTACAATGAGCAGTTCTTC. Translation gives CASSLTTSVYNEQFF.

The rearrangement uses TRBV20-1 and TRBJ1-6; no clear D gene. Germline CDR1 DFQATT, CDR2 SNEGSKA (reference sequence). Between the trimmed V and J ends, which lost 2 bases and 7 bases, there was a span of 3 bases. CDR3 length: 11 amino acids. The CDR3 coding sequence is TGCAGTGCTAGAAAGAATTCACCCCTCCACTTT. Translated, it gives CSARKNSPLHF.

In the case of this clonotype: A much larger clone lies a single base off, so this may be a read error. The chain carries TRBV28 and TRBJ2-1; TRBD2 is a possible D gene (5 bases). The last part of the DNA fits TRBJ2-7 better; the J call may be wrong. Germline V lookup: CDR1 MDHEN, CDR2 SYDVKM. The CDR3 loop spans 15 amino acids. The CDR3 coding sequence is TGTGCCAGCAGTTCCTCGGGAAACTCCTACAATGAGCAGTACTTC. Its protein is CASSSSGNSYNEQYF.

Here the CDR3 DNA reads TGTGCCAGCACCTTCTTTGGGACAGCCCAGCCCCAGCATTTT. Amino acid sequence: CASTFFGTAQPQHF. The gene calls are TRBV28 and TRBJ1-5; TRBD1 agrees at 7 bases. The CDR3 sequence is 14 residues long. Germline CDR1 and CDR2: MDHEN and SYDVKM. V shed 7 bases and J 7 bases; nucleotides not matched to a gene: 10. The full variable domain, its missing parts supplied by reference TRBV28 and TRBJ1-5, is DVKVTQSSRYLVKRTGEKVFLECVQDMDHENMFWYRQDPGLGLRLIYFSYDVKMKEKGDIPEGYSVSREKKERFSLILESASTNQTSMYLCASTFFGTAQPQHFGDGTRLSIL.

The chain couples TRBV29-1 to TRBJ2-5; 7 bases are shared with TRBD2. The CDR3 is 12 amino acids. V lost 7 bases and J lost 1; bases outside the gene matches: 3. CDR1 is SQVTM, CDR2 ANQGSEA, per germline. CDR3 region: CSGGGGQETQYF. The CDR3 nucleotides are TGCAGCGGCGGGGGTGGCCAAGAGACCCAGTACTTC.